This T cell receptor beta chain was sequenced in a study of control samples from healthy donors and cancer patients. The V segment lost 2 bases and the J segment 7 bases; nucleotides outside the gene matches: 8. Germline V gene sequence: CDR1 GTSNPN, CDR2 SVGIG (reference sequence). The CDR3 totals 15 residues. The protocol was immunoSEQ multiplex PCR, while the TCRdb copy is restricted to in-frame clones and leaves out a portion. The table shows about 140,000 clones, with 91% occurring only once. The source material was blood. The V call is TRBV30, the J call TRBJ1-6, with 7 bases matching TRBD1. This TCR was recovered from a man aged 18 to 30 in good health. The CDR3 DNA follows: TGTGCCTGGAGTCGAGACAGGGCGATCAATTCACCCCTCCACTTT. Protein sequence: CAWSRDRAINSPLHF.